This T cell receptor (beta chain) emerged from a study of response to subunit inactivated influenza vaccine. CDR3 length: 16 residues. V was pared by 5 bases and J by 0 bases, with 5 bases of the junction left unmatched. Per germline, CDR1 SGHRS and CDR2 YFSETQ. About this clonotype itself: What it recognizes is unknown.

Study findings and constraints: After each seasonal influenza vaccination, few new T cells are recruited, the authors suggested.

Using its own MiXCR run on the RT-PCR reads, TCRdb lists one record per CDR3 protein. This sample has 650,000 to 800,000 distinct CDR3 sequences; roughly 18% occur once, and the top ten carry 11%. The sequenced sample was PBMCs from blood, obtained 4 to 6 days after vaccination. The sequence was collected from a man aged 50 to 60 who received an inactivated influenza vaccine. V usage is TRBV5-1 and J usage is TRBJ2-1; 10 bases fit TRBD2. CDR3 region: CASSWTSGGSYNEQFF. The CDR3, as DNA: TGCGCCAGCAGTTGGACTAGCGGAGGCTCCTACAATGAGCAGTTCTTC.